This entry lists 5 T cell receptor beta chains sequenced from one sample in a study of OX40 agonist ivuxolimab in advanced cancers. Clones were read by immunoSEQ multiplex PCR, and TCRdb kept only the in-frame ones, dropping some. In the table there are 80,000 or so clones, roughly 84% of which are singletons. This specimen consisted of CD4+ or CD8+ T cells sorted from blood, obtained in a trial of the OX40 agonist ivuxolimab. The receptors originated from an adult with an advanced solid tumor such as melanoma, head and neck, liver or kidney cancer.

The J gene is TRBJ1-2, the V gene TRBV11-2; D unresolved. Trimming shortened V by 0 bases and J by 3 bases, and 5 bases separated the two germline ends. Looked up from germline, CDR1 is SGHAT and CDR2 is FQNNGV. CDR3 length equals 13 residues. The CDR3 bases are TGTGCCAGCAGCTTAGAGGGTGACTATGGCTACACCTTC. It codes for CASSLEGDYGYTF.

Written as DNA, the CDR3 is TGTGCCAGCAGCGCCCGGGACAGCGGACCCTACGAGCAGTACTTC. Its translation: CASSARDSGPYEQYF. The chain employs TRBV7-9 and TRBJ2-7, with TRBD1 matching over 7 bases. V lost 5 bases, J lost 2 bases, and 9 bases stayed unmatched. The CDR3 has 15 residues. Germline loops: CDR1 SEHNR, CDR2 FQNEAQ (reference sequence).

The J gene is TRBJ2-1, the V gene TRBV11-2; TRBD2 is a possible D gene (6 bases). The CDR3 contains 17 residues. CDR1 is SGHAT and CDR2 is FQNNGV in the germline V gene. V lost 3 bases and J lost 0, with 15 bases in between. The CDR3 sequence: CASSLLRRDVSYNEQFF. DNA of the CDR3: TGTGCCAGCAGCTTGCTTCGGCGGGATGTCTCCTACAATGAGCAGTTCTTC.

This sequence joins TRBV9 and TRBJ1-2; D may be TRBD1 (5 bases). V shed 3 bases and J shed 0 bases, with 12 bases lying between them. The CDR3 spans 15 residues. The germline gives CDR1 SGDLS, CDR2 YYNGEE. The CDR3 nucleotides are TGTGCCAGCAGCGACCGCGGGGGTACTAACTATGGCTACACCTTC. As protein: CASSDRGGTNYGYTF. Combining the CDR3 with reference TRBV9 and TRBJ1-2 gives the whole variable domain DSGVTQTPKHLITATGQRVTLRCSPRSGDLSVYWYQQSLDQGLQFLIQYYNGEERAKGNILERFSAQQFPDLHSELNLSSLELGDSALYFCASSDRGGTNYGYTFGSGTRLTVV.

The chain combines TRBV7-2 with TRBJ2-7; 9 bases agree with TRBD2. This CDR3 is built from 16 residues. Losses at the gene ends were 2 bases for V and 4 bases for J; bases not matched to a gene: 9. CDR1 and CDR2 from the germline V gene are SGHTA and FQGNSA. As DNA, the CDR3 is TGTGCCAGCAGCTTACGAGTGAATAGCGGGAGATACGAGCAGTACTTC. It codes for CASSLRVNSGRYEQYF.